Listed below are T cell receptor beta chains from one sample, sequenced in a study of blood T cell repertoires in COVID-19. This table comes from immunoSEQ multiplex PCR, and its TCRdb copy is limited to in-frame clones, with some not included. The sample carries some 280,000 clones, roughly 90% recorded once. The sample comprised peripheral blood. The receptors come from a woman in her thirties or forties who had recovered from COVID-19. Each CDR3 is given with its conserved first and last residue. Fields, in order: V gene, J gene, CDR3 protein.

TRBV11-2	TRBJ2-2	CASSLVPGAGTGELFF
TRBV5-6	TRBJ1-1	CASSFSGLNTEAFF
TRBV2	TRBJ2-7	CASRRQGDGEQYF
TRBV9	TRBJ2-4	CASSVSTRDIQYF
TRBV7-7	TRBJ2-3	CASSSGLAATDTQYF
TRBV29-1	TRBJ2-3	CSVDQRGRPDTQYF
TRBV6-5	TRBJ1-1	CASRRSTEAFF
TRBV6-4	TRBJ1-5	CASSDVAGNQPQHF
TRBV30	TRBJ2-7	CAAGGNTSSYEQYF
TRBV18	TRBJ2-3	CASSPPGLASTDTQYF
TRBV4-1	TRBJ2-2	CASSSRQGAVTGELFF
TRBV27	TRBJ2-1	CASSRSHGDYYNEQFF
TRBV9	TRBJ2-1	CASGEPSGRNEQFF
TRBV27	TRBJ2-1	CASRTSGSSYNEQFF
TRBV24-1	TRBJ1-2	CATSDGQFDYGYTF
TRBV19	TRBJ2-1	CASSIDGSGSMNEQFF